What follows describes a single T cell receptor (beta chain). Its target antigen remains unknown. The input lacks base qualities; no much larger clone sits a single base away. The entry originates in a study of CD8+ T cells in alopecia areata (dated by TCRdb to the late 2010s). As for the study more broadly: The treated patients, all with moderate-to-severe alopecia areata, were enrolled in an open-label pilot trial of oral tofacitinib given at 5 to 10 mg twice daily. Amplification of TCRbeta CDR3 regions was done by immunoSEQ multiplex PCR using 35 Vbeta forward primers and 13 Jbeta reverse primers. Patients received tofacitinib for 6 to 18 months and were then followed off drug for 6 months to check for delayed response and recurrence. Scalp clonality was compared across normal scalp (n=4), patchy alopecia areata scalp (n=8), and alopecia totalis/universalis scalp (n=8). Tofacitinib-treated patients had biopsies at baseline and at 4 and 24 weeks of treatment, with a later scalp biopsy in several patients. Scalp tissue and sorted CD4+ and CD8+ peripheral blood T cells from patchy and totalis/universalis alopecia areata patients and from healthy controls were covered by human TCRbeta sequencing. The SALT score, which quantifies the percentage of affected scalp surface area, was used to measure disease severity in treated patients. The study used high-throughput TCRbeta sequencing to examine T cell clonal expansion in alopecia areata, in both the C3H/HeJ mouse model and human patients. RNA was extracted with the PAXgene miRNA kit for fixed scalp, the miRNeasy kit for PBMCs, and the RNeasy kit for mouse skin.

Findings and caveats that apply to the study as a whole: Shared TCR sequences between patients were less evident than in mice, which may be partly attributable to HLA diversity in the patient population. Scalp TCR repertoire analysis is complicated because resident alphabeta T cells in normal human skin are also sequenced, whereas mouse skin is dominated by gammadelta T cells. Because the treated cohort was small and had only one nonresponder, larger studies are needed to examine links between baseline CD8+ expansion and response. Many expanded lesional clones persisted in scalp and blood during tofacitinib treatment, which may partly explain relapse after stopping treatment. Tofacitinib significantly decreased scalp clonality and the number of expanded CD8+ clones among the top 100 scalp clones. Compared with normal scalp, lesional scalp had higher clonality and more expanded CD8+ clones, particularly in alopecia totalis/universalis, a pattern that suggests antigenic drive.

In the paper's terms, the time point label means: around 26 weeks on oral tofacitinib. Explained via the paper, the treatment or condition label denotes: oral pan-JAK inhibitor, 5-10 mg twice daily. Lesional scalp punch biopsies and peripheral blood were collected from alopecia areata patients. PBMCs were isolated by density centrifugation and stained for CD3, CD4 and CD8, after which CD4+ and CD8+ T cells were sorted on a FACSAria. To prepare the library, the immunoSEQ multiplex PCR assay was applied. For TCR sequencing, RNA was extracted from every sample and reverse transcribed into cDNA to serve as template. SuperScript III was used for first-strand cDNA synthesis, primed with a 2:1 mix of oligo-dT and random hexamers. Amplification bias was assessed with a synthetic immune receptor repertoire, and residual bias was removed computationally. Per the original workflow: After raw reads were preprocessed to remove errors, the CDR3 was defined following IMGT conventions as running from the conserved cysteine to phenylalanine. Clonality was computed as 1 minus the Shannon entropy, with the entropy normalized by log2 of the number of productive unique TCRs. Scalp TCRbeta sequences were cross-referenced with sorted blood CD4 and CD8 repertoires so that the CD4 or CD8 identity of scalp clones could be inferred. TCRdb mirrors the immuneACCESS table, restricted to in-frame sequences. Some clones are absent from its copies; in checked studies, under half trace to an unresolved V gene, and the reason for the others is unknown. V and J calls and clone size are as listed in that table; D and trimming were resolved from the DNA. The sample includes fewer than 200,000 clones, with around three fifths observed a single time. The top ten constitute 10% to 15% of the sample.

This receptor was identified in a human donor with alopecia areata. The sequencing here drew on CD8+ T cells sorted from blood, taken at week 24, from a patient treated with tofacitinib.

The nucleotide sequence reads as follows: TGTGCCAGCAGTCAGGGGTACGCAGATACGCAGTATTTT. This translates into CASSQGYADTQYF. Here the chain combines TRBV25-1 and TRBJ2-3, and TRBD1 may be the D gene, going by 6 matching bases. From cysteine to phenylalanine, the CDR3 is 13 amino acids long. The only DNA kept is the CDR3, 39 bases in frame from the first base. Based on the germline V gene, the CDR1 and CDR2 sequences are MGHDK and SYGVNS. At the junction V is shortened by 5 bases and J by 4 bases, with 10 bases in between. Where the CDR3 stops, the reference TRBV25-1 and TRBJ2-3 genes take over; the full variable domain is EADIYQTPRYLVIGTGKKITLECSQTMGHDKMYWYQQDPGMELHLIHYSYGVNSTEKGDLSSESTVSRIRTEHFPLTLESARPSHTSQYLCASSQGYADTQYFGPGTRLTVL.